What follows is one TCR beta chain and its context. Sequenced by immunoSEQ multiplex PCR; TCRdb stores in-frame clones only, minus some. This sample carries over 120,000 clones, over 90% of them seen once, and the ten largest clones take around 14%. The sample originates from a study of control samples from healthy donors and cancer patients. The germline V gene has CDR1 ENHRY and CDR2 SYGVKD. The V gene end was trimmed by 0 bases and the J gene end by 6 bases; junction bases not matched to a gene: 11. CDR3 length equals 17 residues. The receptor comes from a man between 60 and 70 years old with colorectal cancer. The sequenced sample was PBMCs. The chain employs TRBV10-3 and TRBJ1-1; 9 bases align to TRBD1. CDR3 sequence reads: CAISESGPGQGRAEAFF. CDR3 bases: TGTGCCATCAGTGAGTCGGGGCCGGGACAGGGTCGGGCTGAAGCTTTCTTT.